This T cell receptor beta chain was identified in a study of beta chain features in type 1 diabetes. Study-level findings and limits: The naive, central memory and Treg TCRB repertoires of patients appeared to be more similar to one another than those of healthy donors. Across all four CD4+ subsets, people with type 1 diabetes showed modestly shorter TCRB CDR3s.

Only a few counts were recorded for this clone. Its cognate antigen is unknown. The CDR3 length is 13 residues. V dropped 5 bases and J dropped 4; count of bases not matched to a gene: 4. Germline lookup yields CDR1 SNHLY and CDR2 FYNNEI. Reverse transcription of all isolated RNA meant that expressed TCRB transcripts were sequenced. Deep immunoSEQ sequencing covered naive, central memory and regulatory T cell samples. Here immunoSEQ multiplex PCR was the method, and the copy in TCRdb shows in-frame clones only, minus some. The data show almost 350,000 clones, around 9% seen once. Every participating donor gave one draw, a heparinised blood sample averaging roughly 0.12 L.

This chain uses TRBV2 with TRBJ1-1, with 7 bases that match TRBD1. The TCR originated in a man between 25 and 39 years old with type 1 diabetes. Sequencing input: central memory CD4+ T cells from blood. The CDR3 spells CASSTDRATEAFF. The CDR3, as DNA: TGTGCCAGCAGTACCGACAGGGCCACTGAAGCTTTCTTT.